These 14 T cell receptor beta chains came from one sample sequenced in a study of control samples from healthy donors and cancer patients. Clones were read by immunoSEQ multiplex PCR, and TCRdb kept only the in-frame ones, dropping some. The repertoire has 150,000 to 200,000 clones, approximately 93% of them found once; the top ten carry about 8.5%. The sequenced material came from blood. The receptors were sampled from a woman between 40 and 55 years old in good health.

The genes are TRBV10-3 and TRBJ1-2; possibly TRBD1 for D (5 bases). Deletions cut 7 bases from V and 13 bases from J, with 28 bases between. The CDR3 spans 15 residues. Germline V gene data show CDR1 as ENHRY and CDR2 as SYGVKD. This chain's CDR3 is CAITGDPETFKEATF. CDR3 coding DNA: TGTGCCATCACCGGGGACCCTGAGACTTTCAAAGAGGCCACCTTC.

This clone was counted once. The chain is built from TRBV7-9 and TRBJ1-1; D gene uncertain. The V and J ends lost 4 bases and 1 base respectively, with 7 bases between them. The CDR3 covers 13 residues. In germline, CDR1 is SEHNR, CDR2 FQNEAQ (reference sequence). CDR3 in amino acids: CASSWEPNTEAFF. The CDR3 bases are TGTGCCAGCAGCTGGGAACCGAACACTGAAGCTTTCTTT.

V and J are TRBV4-1 and TRBJ1-5, with D possibly TRBD1 on 6 matching bases. V lost 3 bases and J 1 base, leaving 16 bases between the germline ends. Per the germline V gene, CDR1 is MGHRA and CDR2 is YSYEKL. CDR3 length: 17 residues. In DNA form, the CDR3 reads TGCGCCAGCAGCCATAGAAAGGGGCAGGGGAGCAATCAGCCCCAGCATTTT. This gives the protein CASSHRKGQGSNQPQHF.

This clone was counted once. The chain uses TRBV18 and TRBJ1-1; D perhaps matches TRBD1 (5 bases). This CDR3 contains 14 residues. Trimming cost V 6 bases and J 9 bases, with 20 bases left between them. The germline V gene has CDR1 KGHSH and CDR2 LQKENI. CDR3 sequence: CASSGDLTTGKAFF. The CDR3 DNA sequence: TGTGCCAGCTCGGGGGACTTGACAACCGGTAAAGCTTTCTTT.

The chain carries TRBV6-5 and TRBJ1-1; 8 bases agree with TRBD1. V was clipped by 6 bases and J by 4 bases; unmatched bases: 10. This CDR3 is 15 amino acids long. Germline V CDR1 and CDR2: MNHEY, SVGAGI. The CDR3 DNA sequence: TGTGCCAGCAGCCGCACCCGACAGGGGACCACTGAAGCTTTCTTT. It yields the protein CASSRTRQGTTEAFF.

Here the CDR3 reads CASSQRPGGGETQYF. CDR3 nucleotide sequence: TGCGCCAGCAGCCAACGCCCCGGGGGGGGAGAGACCCAGTACTTC. V is TRBV4-1 and J is TRBJ2-5, with 8 bases matching TRBD2. The length of the CDR3 is 15 residues. Germline loops: CDR1 MGHRA, CDR2 YSYEKL. V lost 2 bases, J lost 4 bases, and 6 bases stayed unmatched.

The V and J genes are TRBV29-1 and TRBJ1-2; 7 positions match TRBD1. V trimming: 7 bases; J trimming: 1 base; junction bases outside the gene matches: 6. Germline CDR1 and CDR2: SQVTM and ANQGSEA. The CDR3 length is 13 residues. The CDR3 coding sequence is TGCAGCGCCGGGGACAGTCTTAACTATGGCTACACCTTC. Translating gives CSAGDSLNYGYTF. Based on the CDR3 plus reference TRBV29-1 and TRBJ1-2, the full variable domain is SAVISQKPSRDICQRGTSLTIQCQVDSQVTMMFWYRQQPGQSLTLIATANQGSEATYESGFVIDKFPISRPNLTFSTLTVSNMSPEDSSIYLCSAGDSLNYGYTFGSGTRLTVV.

This chain connects TRBV5-1 to TRBJ2-5; 8 bases align to TRBD1. Trimming took 0 bases from V and 4 from J; bases not matched to a gene: 8. From germline, CDR1 is SGHRS and CDR2 YFSETQ. The CDR3 contains 16 residues. In DNA form, the CDR3 reads TGCGCCAGCAGCTTGGACGGACAGGGAATAAGAGAGACCCAGTACTTC. Protein: CASSLDGQGIRETQYF.

The chain uses TRBV19 and TRBJ1-4; the D is unclear. Per germline, CDR1 LNHDA and CDR2 SQIVND (reference sequence). V gave up 3 bases and J gave up 2 bases, with 10 bases separating them. This CDR3 has 15 amino acids. CDR3: CASSIYSATNEKLFF. The CDR3 region has the DNA TGTGCCAGTAGTATCTATAGCGCGACTAATGAAAAACTGTTTTTT.

The rearrangement links TRBV5-4 to TRBJ1-1; D is ambiguous. Trimming removed 2 bases from V and 0 bases from J, with 5 bases in between. The CDR3 sequence is 13 residues long. Germline V gene lookup returns CDR1 SGHNT and CDR2 YYREEE (reference sequence). The CDR3 nucleotides are TGTGCCAGCAGCTTAGCAGTGAACACTGAAGCTTTCTTT. Its translation: CASSLAVNTEAFF.

V and J are TRBV19 and TRBJ2-7; D is uncertain. The CDR3 has 14 amino acids. The germline V gene encodes CDR1 LNHDA and CDR2 SQIVND (reference sequence). Trimming stripped 3 bases from V and 2 bases from J, with 11 bases between. This CDR3 reads CASSINRETYEQYF. The CDR3, as DNA: TGTGCCAGTAGTATTAACAGAGAGACCTACGAGCAGTACTTC.

V and J are TRBV14 and TRBJ1-2, with D hard to call. The CDR3 loop spans 15 amino acids. CDR1 and CDR2 from the germline V gene are SGHDN and FVKESK. V dropped 0 bases and J dropped 0 bases, with 8 bases sitting between them. The CDR3 DNA reads as TGTGCCAGCAGCCAAGATTCGGGCACTAACTATGGCTACACCTTC. It specifies CASSQDSGTNYGYTF.

The chain uses TRBV7-8 and TRBJ1-2; unclear D gene. Germline assignment: CDR1 SGHVS and CDR2 FQNEAQ. The CDR3 consists of 13 residues. The germline V and J ends were trimmed by 1 base and 4 bases, with 7 bases remaining between them. CDR3 residues: CASSLEGLYGYTF. CDR3 sequence (DNA): TGTGCCAGCAGCTTAGAGGGTCTCTATGGCTACACCTTC.

This chain connects TRBV5-6 to TRBJ1-2; D call uncertain. Between the trimmed V and J ends, which lost 2 bases and 4 bases, there was a span of 12 bases. CDR3 length equals 14 residues. Germline values: CDR1 SGHDT, CDR2 YYEEEE. Written as DNA, the CDR3 is TGTGCCAGCAGCTTCGGCATCTCCTCCTATGGCTACACCTTC. Translation gives CASSFGISSYGYTF. Variable domain in full (rest from reference TRBV5-6 and TRBJ1-2): DAGVTQSPTHLIKTRGQQVTLRCSPKSGHDTVSWYQQALGQGPQFIFQYYEEEERQRGNFPDRFSGHQFPNYSSELNVNALLLGDSALYLCASSFGISSYGYTFGSGTRLTVV.